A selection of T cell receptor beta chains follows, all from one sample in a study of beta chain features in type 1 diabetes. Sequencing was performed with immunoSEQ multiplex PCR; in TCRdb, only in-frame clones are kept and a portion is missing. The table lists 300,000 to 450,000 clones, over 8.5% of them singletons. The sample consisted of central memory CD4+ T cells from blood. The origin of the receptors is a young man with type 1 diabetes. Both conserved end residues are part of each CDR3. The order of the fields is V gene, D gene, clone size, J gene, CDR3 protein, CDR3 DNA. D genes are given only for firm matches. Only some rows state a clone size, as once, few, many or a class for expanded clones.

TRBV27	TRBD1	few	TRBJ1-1	CASSYRTGNTEAFF	TGTGCCAGCAGTTATCGGACAGGGAACACTGAAGCTTTCTTT
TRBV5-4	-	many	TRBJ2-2	CASSPAAHGSNTGELFF	TGTGCCAGCAGCCCGGCGGCCCACGGTTCGAACACCGGGGAGCTGTTTTTT
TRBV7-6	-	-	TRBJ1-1	CASSLLNTEAFF	TGTGCCAGCAGCTTACTAAACACTGAAGCTTTCTTT
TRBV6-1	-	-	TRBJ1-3	CASSEALGSNSGNTIYF	TGTGCCAGCAGTGAAGCGCTCGGGAGTAACTCTGGAAACACCATATATTTT
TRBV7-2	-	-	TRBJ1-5	CASSSPMEQPQHF	TGTGCCAGCAGCTCCCCTATGGAGCAGCCCCAGCATTTT
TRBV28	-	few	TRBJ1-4	CASRDETNEKLFF	TGTGCCAGCCGGGACGAGACTAATGAAAAACTGTTTTTT
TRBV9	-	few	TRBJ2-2	CASTLSGTLTGELFF	TGTGCCAGCACCTTATCCGGGACACTTACCGGGGAGCTGTTTTTT
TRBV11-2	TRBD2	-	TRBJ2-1	CASSYRGSGSGDEQFF	TGTGCCAGCAGCTACCGCGGGAGCGGGAGTGGCGATGAGCAGTTCTTC
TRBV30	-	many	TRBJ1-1	CAWGRLEAFF	TGTGCCTGGGGTCGGCTAGAAGCTTTCTTT
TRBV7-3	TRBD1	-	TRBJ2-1	CASSLARGTGDGQFF	TGTGCCAGCAGCTTAGCTCGGGGGACAGGGGACGGGCAGTTCTTC
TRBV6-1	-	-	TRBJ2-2	CASSPDPTWTGELFF	TGTGCCAGCAGCCCCGACCCGACGTGGACCGGGGAGCTGTTTTTT
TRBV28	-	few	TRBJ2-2	CASSLRNTGELFF	TGTGCCAGCAGTCTTAGAAACACCGGGGAGCTGTTTTTT
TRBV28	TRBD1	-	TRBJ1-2	CASRQGNEGYTF	TGTGCCAGCAGACAGGGGAATGAGGGCTACACCTTC
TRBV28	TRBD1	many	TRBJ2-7	CASREDRGSSYEQYF	TGTGCCAGCAGGGAAGACAGGGGGTCATCCTACGAGCAGTACTTC
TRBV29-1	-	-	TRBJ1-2	CSVDGTSHGYTF	TGCAGCGTTGACGGGACAAGTCATGGCTACACCTTC
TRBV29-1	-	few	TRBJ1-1	CSVAGTEAFF	TGCAGCGTTGCAGGGACTGAAGCTTTCTTT
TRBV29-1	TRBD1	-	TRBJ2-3	CSVGTGVDTQYF	TGCAGCGTGGGTACAGGGGTAGATACGCAGTATTTT
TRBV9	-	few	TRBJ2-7	CASSSGASPSYEQYF	TGTGCCAGCAGCTCCGGGGCCTCGCCCTCCTACGAGCAGTACTTC
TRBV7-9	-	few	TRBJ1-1	CASSVWELAFF	TGTGCCAGCAGCGTGTGGGAATTGGCTTTCTTT
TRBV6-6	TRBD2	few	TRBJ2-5	CASLREAQETQYF	TGTGCCAGCCTCCGGGAGGCCCAAGAGACCCAGTACTTC
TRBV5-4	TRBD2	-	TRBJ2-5	CASRPSSGGDQTQYF	TGTGCCAGCAGACCCTCTAGCGGGGGCGACCAGACCCAGTACTTC
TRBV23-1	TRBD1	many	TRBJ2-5	CASSHRDREGEETQYF	TGCGCCAGCAGTCATAGGGACAGGGAAGGTGAAGAGACCCAGTACTTC